Shown below are 11 T cell receptor beta chains from a single sample sequenced in a study of T cell responses to AZD1222 COVID-19 vaccine. The table came from immunoSEQ multiplex PCR; TCRdb's copy has only in-frame clones and leaves some out. Here the sample spans around 140,000 clones, 80% to 95% being singletons. Sequencing used peripheral blood, obtained 28 days after the second AZD1222 dose. The receptors were gathered from an adult who received the AZD1222 COVID-19 vaccine.

CDR3 loop: CAAKPGLNSPLHF. In nucleotides, the CDR3 is TGTGCCGCCAAGCCGGGGCTTAATTCACCCCTCCACTTT. This chain joins TRBV19 and TRBJ1-6; a possible D gene is TRBD1 (5 bases). Germline-derived CDR1 and CDR2 are LNHDA and SQIVND (reference sequence). The V gene lost 11 bases and the J gene lost 6 bases, with 14 bases spanning the gap. CDR3 length: 13 amino acids.

The chain links TRBV4-1 to TRBJ1-5, with D unresolved. The V gene's germline CDR1 is MGHRA and CDR2 YSYEKL. V was shortened by 2 bases and J by 2 bases, with 7 bases between the two germline ends. CDR3 length: 14 residues. The CDR3 sequence is CASSQFEGNQPQHF. As DNA, the CDR3 is TGCGCCAGCAGCCAATTTGAAGGCAATCAGCCCCAGCATTTT.

The rearrangement links TRBV11-2 to TRBJ1-1; D unresolved. V was cut by 1 base and J by 0 bases, with 15 bases left in between. The CDR3 is 17 amino acids. Germline CDR1 SGHAT, CDR2 FQNNGV. CDR3 in amino acids: CASSLVGAGRLNTEAFF. The DNA for the CDR3 is TGTGCCAGCAGCTTAGTAGGTGCCGGCAGATTGAACACTGAAGCTTTCTTT.

The CDR3 DNA reads TGCAGTGCTAGTCCCAGGGGGCCCAATCAGCCCCAGCATTTT. It encodes CSASPRGPNQPQHF. The chain combines TRBV20-1 with TRBJ1-5; the match to TRBD1 covers 8 bases. The CDR3 is made up of 14 amino acids. The germline CDR1 and CDR2 sequences are DFQATT and SNEGSKA (reference sequence). With V trimmed by 3 bases and J by 3 bases, 4 bases remained unmatched.

This clone has just one count. This chain connects TRBV19 to TRBJ1-3, with unresolved D. Trimming pared 7 bases from V and 4 bases from J, leaving 14 bases between. The germline V gene encodes CDR1 LNHDA and CDR2 SQIVND (reference sequence). This CDR3 region has 14 residues. Here the CDR3 DNA reads TGTGCCAGTACGAGGCTTACCCCCGGAAACACCATATATTTT. It is translated as CASTRLTPGNTIYF.

The gene calls are TRBV19 and TRBJ1-1; D unclear. V gave up 5 bases and J gave up 11 bases, with 15 bases separating them. Germline assignment: CDR1 LNHDA and CDR2 SQIVND (reference sequence). This CDR3 is built from 12 residues. The CDR3 DNA follows: TGTGCCAGTAGTCCGACGGGGAGCACCGCTTTCTTT. It specifies CASSPTGSTAFF.

The chain links TRBV7-3 to TRBJ2-7, with D possibly TRBD1 on 5 matching bases. The CDR3 length is 15 residues. The V end was cut by 5 bases, the J end by 4 bases, with 18 bases between. The germline V gene encodes CDR1 SGHTA and CDR2 FQGTGA. The CDR3 protein is CASSPIWWGNYEQYF. DNA for the CDR3: TGTGCCAGCAGCCCCATCTGGTGGGGCAATTACGAGCAGTACTTC.

Note on this clone: Other nucleotide sequences in the sample specify the same CDR3. The V call is TRBV7-2, the J call TRBJ2-3; 9 bases agree with TRBD2. Germline-derived CDR1 and CDR2 are SGHTA and FQGNSA. There are 15 residues in the CDR3. V lost 1 base, J lost 5 bases, and 4 bases stayed unmatched. The CDR3 DNA follows: TGTGCCAGCAGCTTAGGTGGAGCGGGAGGAGATACGCAGTATTTT. Translation gives CASSLGGAGGDTQYF.

CDR3 residues: CASSQEPPIGRRESTGNEQFF. In DNA, the CDR3 is TGCGCCAGCAGCCAAGAACCCCCCATTGGTCGGCGGGAGTCCACTGGTAATGAGCAGTTCTTC. The chain links TRBV4-3 to TRBJ2-1; 7 bases map to TRBD2. V was pared by 0 bases and J by 7 bases, with 24 bases of the junction left unmatched. This CDR3 contains 21 residues. The germline CDR1 and CDR2 sequences are LGHNA and YSLEER.

This chain uses TRBV2 with TRBJ1-2; D gene uncertain. The V and J ends lost 11 bases and 0 bases respectively, with 10 bases between them. The CDR3 has 12 amino acids. Germline CDR1 reads SNHLY; CDR2 reads FYNNEI. The CDR3 here is CAGSLANYGYTF. The CDR3 DNA sequence: TGTGCCGGCTCCTTAGCTAACTATGGCTACACCTTC.

A few counts support this clone. The chain employs TRBV11-2 and TRBJ2-7; no reliable D call. V dropped 4 bases and J dropped 4 bases, with 5 bases sitting between them. The germline V gene encodes CDR1 SGHAT and CDR2 FQNNGV. This CDR3 has 11 residues. This chain's CDR3 is CASSSGYEQYF. CDR3 sequence (DNA): TGTGCCAGCAGCTCTGGTTACGAGCAGTACTTC.